This T cell receptor (beta chain) stems from a study of graft-versus-host responses after intestinal transplantation. Points on this clone: The antigen is unknown.

Only in-frame clones appear in the TCRdb table, and some are missing; sequencing was by immunoSEQ multiplex PCR. The sample has about 26,000 clones, around 80% seen once. Trimming shortened V by 7 bases and J by 1 base, and 14 bases separated the two germline ends. The CDR3 loop spans 15 amino acids. The germline V gene has CDR1 MDHEN and CDR2 SYDVKM. Source: unstimulated CD4+ T cells sorted from spleen or lymph node cells, taken before intestinal transplant. The rearrangement joins TRBV28 to TRBJ1-5; no reliable D call. This clonotype originated in a human donor who received an intestinal transplant. DNA for the CDR3: TGTGCCAGCATTCCGGCCGGAATCAGCAATCAGCCCCAGCATTTT. Residues: CASIPAGISNQPQHF. The entire variable domain, with the rest obtained from reference TRBV28 and TRBJ1-5, is as follows: DVKVTQSSRYLVKRTGEKVFLECVQDMDHENMFWYRQDPGLGLRLIYFSYDVKMKEKGDIPEGYSVSREKKERFSLILESASTNQTSMYLCASIPAGISNQPQHFGDGTRLSIL.